The 14 T cell receptor beta chains below were found in one sample sequenced in a study of blood T cell repertoires in COVID-19. Sequencing used immunoSEQ multiplex PCR; TCRdb keeps in-frame clones, though not all of them. This sample has tens of thousands of clones, with roughly 88% found just once. The sample consisted of peripheral blood. The source is a woman at least 80 years old with acute or convalescent COVID-19.

The chain links TRBV7-9 to TRBJ2-7; D is ambiguous. Germline assignment: CDR1 SEHNR and CDR2 FQNEAQ (reference sequence). The V end was cut by 1 base, the J end by 4 bases, with 14 bases between. The CDR3 has 15 amino acids. CDR3 nucleotide sequence: TGTGCCAGCAGCTTAGGCGGTATTGCTGGGTACGAGCAGTACTTC. It specifies CASSLGGIAGYEQYF.

The genes are TRBV18 and TRBJ2-2, with D perhaps TRBD2 (6 bases). Germline CDR1 reads KGHSH; CDR2 reads LQKENI. This CDR3 spans 18 amino acids. The V end lost 6 bases, the J end lost 0 bases, and 20 bases lay between the germline ends. The CDR3 reads CASSFSQVRGTNTGELFF. The CDR3 DNA reads TGTGCCAGCTCGTTCAGTCAGGTTCGCGGGACGAACACCGGGGAGCTGTTTTTT. Using reference TRBV18 and TRBJ2-2 for the parts outside the CDR3, the full variable domain is NAGVMQNPRHLVRRRGQEARLRCSPMKGHSHVYWYRQLPEEGLKFMVYLQKENIIDESGMPKERFSAEFPKEGPSILRIQQVVRGDSAAYFCASSFSQVRGTNTGELFFGEGSRLTVL.

The chain employs TRBV19 and TRBJ1-2, with a possible D match to TRBD1 (5 bases). The CDR3 has 14 amino acids. The V end was cut by 7 bases, the J end by 4 bases, with 16 bases between. Per germline, CDR1 LNHDA and CDR2 SQIVND (reference sequence). The CDR3 protein is CASTPPGQGYGYTF. The CDR3 nucleotides read TGTGCCAGTACCCCTCCGGGTCAGGGCTATGGCTACACCTTC.

This chain links TRBV6-5 with TRBJ1-6; 10 bases map to TRBD1. CDR1 is MNHEY, CDR2 SVGAGI, per germline. V was pared by 4 bases and J by 10 bases, with 4 bases of the junction left unmatched. The CDR3 spans 14 residues. The CDR3 reads CASSSDRGASPLHF. The CDR3, as DNA: TGTGCCAGCAGTTCGGACAGGGGGGCCTCACCCCTCCACTTT.

The V and J genes are TRBV5-6 and TRBJ1-2, with D maybe TRBD1 (5 bases). Germline V gene data show CDR1 as SGHDT and CDR2 as YYEEEE. The V end was cut by 4 bases, the J end by 7 bases, with 14 bases between. The CDR3 has 13 amino acids. The CDR3 DNA follows: TGTGCCAGCAGCGGGCGGCAGGGAACTGGCTACACCTTC. Translation gives CASSGRQGTGYTF.

This clone was picked up one time. The chain combines TRBV6-5 with TRBJ1-6; 8 bases match TRBD1. Germline V gives CDR1 MNHEY, CDR2 SVGAGI. The CDR3 contains 15 residues. The V segment lost 2 bases and the J segment 8 bases; nucleotides outside the gene matches: 5. The CDR3 here is CASSYAGQGHSPLHF. The CDR3 nucleotides read TGTGCCAGCAGTTACGCAGGACAGGGTCATTCACCCCTCCACTTT.

V gene TRBV19 combines with J gene TRBJ1-1; D not certain. Trimming stripped 3 bases from V and 3 bases from J, with 8 bases between. CDR3 size: 13 residues. CDR1 LNHDA and CDR2 SQIVND come from the germline V gene (reference sequence). DNA of the CDR3: TGTGCCAGTAGTATTAGAGGGTACACTGAAGCTTTCTTT. Translated, it gives CASSIRGYTEAFF.

The V and J genes are TRBV7-6 and TRBJ2-1, with TRBD2 identical over 11 bases. Trimming took 1 base from V and 6 from J; bases not matched to a gene: 5. The CDR3 runs to 16 residues. Germline loops: CDR1 SGHVS, CDR2 FNYEAQ. The DNA for the CDR3 is TGTGCCAGCAGCTTAGGTGTAGCGGGGGGGTTCAATGAGCAGTTCTTC. This sequence encodes CASSLGVAGGFNEQFF.

The chain links TRBV6-2 or TRBV6-3 to TRBJ2-1; D is ambiguous. Germline V lookup: CDR1 MNHEY, CDR2 SVGEGT. The CDR3 covers 14 residues. Trimming took 1 base from V and 8 from J, leaving 12 bases between them. The CDR3 DNA reads as TGTGCCAGCAGTTACTTTCTCCCTCCCGATGAGCAGTTCTTC. Amino acid sequence: CASSYFLPPDEQFF.

The V call is TRBV29-1, the J call TRBJ2-1, with TRBD2 as a possible D gene (7 bases). The CDR3 is made up of 15 amino acids. Germline V gives CDR1 SQVTM, CDR2 ANQGSEA. Trimming cost V 0 bases and J 9 bases, with 18 bases left between them. The CDR3 bases are TGCAGCGTTGAAGATGAAGGGGGGGCAGCGAGTGAGCAGTTCTTC. Protein sequence: CSVEDEGGAASEQFF.

The chain combines TRBV4-1 with TRBJ1-3; D ambiguous. V was shortened by 4 bases and J by 5 bases, with 18 bases between the two germline ends. The CDR3 spans 16 residues. Germline V CDR1 and CDR2: MGHRA, YSYEKL. Written as DNA, the CDR3 is TGCGCCAGCAGCCTCAACCTGCGGGCGGTTAGAAACACCATATATTTT. Protein: CASSLNLRAVRNTIYF.

This chain uses TRBV5-1 with TRBJ1-1; 7 positions agree with TRBD1. After removal of 5 bases from V and 4 bases from J, the junction contained 8 bases not matched to a gene. Per the germline V gene, CDR1 is SGHRS and CDR2 is YFSETQ. This CDR3 contains 14 residues. The CDR3 loop reads CASSTQGLATEAFF. The CDR3 DNA is TGCGCCAGCAGTACACAGGGGTTGGCCACTGAAGCTTTCTTT.

This clone occurred a few times. This rearrangement joins TRBV4-2 to TRBJ2-2; D unresolved. Trimming cost V 9 bases and J 1 base, with 12 bases left between them. Germline values: CDR1 LGHNA, CDR2 YNFKEQ. The CDR3 loop spans 14 amino acids. The CDR3 DNA reads as TGTGCCAGTGCGATTTACGAGAACACCGGGGAGCTGTTTTTT. Translating it yields CASAIYENTGELFF.

The chain is built from TRBV7-9 and TRBJ1-3; tentatively, D is TRBD1 (6 bases). This CDR3 spans 15 amino acids. The germline V gene has CDR1 SEHNR and CDR2 FQNEAQ (reference sequence). V was cut by 4 bases and J by 0 bases, with 10 bases left in between. CDR3 region: CASSSGQLSGNTIYF. DNA for the CDR3: TGTGCCAGCAGCTCCGGACAGCTCTCTGGAAACACCATATATTTT.